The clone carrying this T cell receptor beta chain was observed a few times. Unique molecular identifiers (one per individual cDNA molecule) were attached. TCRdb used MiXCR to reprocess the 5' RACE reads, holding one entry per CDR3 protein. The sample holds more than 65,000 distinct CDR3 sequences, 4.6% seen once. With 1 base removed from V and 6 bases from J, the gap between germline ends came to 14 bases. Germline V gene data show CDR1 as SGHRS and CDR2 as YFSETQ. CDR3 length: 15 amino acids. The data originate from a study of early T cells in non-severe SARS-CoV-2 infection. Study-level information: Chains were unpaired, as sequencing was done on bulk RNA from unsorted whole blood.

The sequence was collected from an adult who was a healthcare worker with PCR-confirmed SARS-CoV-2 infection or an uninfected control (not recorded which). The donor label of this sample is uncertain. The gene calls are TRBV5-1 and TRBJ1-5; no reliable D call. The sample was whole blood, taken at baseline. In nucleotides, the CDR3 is TGCGCCAGCAGCTTGTCACTCGAAACGCCTCAGCCCCAGCATTTT. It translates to CASSLSLETPQPQHF.